This T cell receptor (beta chain) came from a study of early T cells in non-severe SARS-CoV-2 infection. Whole-study findings and limits: Database matching using VDJdb favored anti-spike CD8 responses, with private and CD4 specificities left missing.

Comment on this clonotype: Its specificity is not known.

Individual cDNA molecules each received unique molecular identifiers attached to them. MiXCR, run by TCRdb on the 5' RACE reads, gives a single entry per CDR3 protein. This table has under 70,000 distinct CDR3 sequences, approximately 12% appearing once. Sequenced material: whole blood. The TCR was taken from an adult who was a healthcare worker with PCR-confirmed SARS-CoV-2 infection or an uninfected control (not recorded which).

CDR3 coding DNA: TGCGCCAGCAGCCAAGGAGCCCGAATAGGGGGGCCCAATCAGCCCCAGCATTTT. It is translated as CASSQGARIGGPNQPQHF. The chain links TRBV4-1 to TRBJ1-5, with D maybe TRBD1 (6 bases). The CDR3 totals 18 residues. Trimming removed 1 base from V and 3 bases from J, with 19 bases in between. The germline gives CDR1 MGHRA, CDR2 YSYEKL.